These T cell receptor beta chains were read from a single sample in a study of siplizumab effects on memory and regulatory T cells. Sequenced by immunoSEQ multiplex PCR; TCRdb stores in-frame clones only, minus some. The table shows over 85,000 clones, with roughly nine tenths occurring only once. Sequences were obtained from CD4+ T cells sorted from blood. The source is a human donor in good health. CDR3s include the opening cysteine and the closing phenylalanine or tryptophan. Each record gives: V gene, J gene, CDR3 protein.

TRBV6-5,TRBJ2-7,CASRPGTRTWGEQYF
TRBV6-1,TRBJ1-1,CASSGRVNTEAFF
TRBV2,TRBJ2-1,CASMSREQFF
TRBV29-1,TRBJ1-2,CSVGEGERYTF
TRBV11-2,TRBJ1-5,CASSLDRDQPQHF
TRBV19,TRBJ1-3,CASSMRPGNTIYF
TRBV5-1,TRBJ1-2,CASSLGDGFYGYTF
TRBV11-2,TRBJ1-6,CASSSEISPLHF
TRBV5-1,TRBJ2-7,CASRNPGAYEQYF
TRBV28,TRBJ1-2,CASSSPSGGSNGYTF